This T cell receptor beta chain is from a study of T cell responses to AZD1222 COVID-19 vaccine. Study-wide points: Unmutated regions of variants are reportedly targeted by nearly half of spike-specific TCRs. In all cases, repertoires were sampled only after the peak T cell response. Possibly, clonal diversity was underestimated; donors were largely white British and included more females.

The CDR3 is 13 residues long. In germline, CDR1 is MNHEY, CDR2 SMNVEV (reference sequence). Trimming removed 6 bases at V and 6 bases at J, with 9 bases between. Note on this clone: Its cognate antigen is unknown.

Assay used: immunoSEQ multiplex PCR; TCRdb lists only in-frame clones, some missing. The table includes under 200,000 clones, roughly nine tenths detected once. This specimen was peripheral blood, taken 28 days after the second AZD1222 dose. The chain joins TRBV27 to TRBJ1-6; D call uncertain. This TCR derives from an adult who received the AZD1222 COVID-19 vaccine. CDR3 nucleotide sequence: TGTGCCAGCAGGCGACCGCCTAATTCACCCCTCCACTTT. As protein: CASRRPPNSPLHF.